The sequence of this TCR beta chain was determined in a study of human T cells and chemical hapten exposure. Study-level information: A roughly 2 cm by roughly 2 cm inner upper arm patch received 2% DPC for sensitization. Alopecia areata, totalis or universalis affected patients, mainly female.

The CDR3 sequence is 15 residues long. V dropped 1 base and J dropped 4; count of bases not matched to a gene: 4. Per germline, CDR1 SGHTA and CDR2 FQGNSA. One entry per CDR3 protein results from TCRdb running MiXCR on the RACE reads. The sample carries a few hundred thousand distinct CDR3 sequences, about 6% recorded once. Time point here: patch test 2, 6 weeks after DPC sensitization. Indicated treatment: therapeutic diphenylcyclopropenone sensitization with weekly scalp DPC. The chain joins TRBV7-2 to TRBJ2-3; 8 bases line up with TRBD1. The TCR comes from a woman between 18 and 29 years old with alopecia areata. Some clones in this sample may be carry-over from other donors' samples. Sequenced here: whole blood, sampled in connection with sensitization to the hapten diphenylcyclopropenone (DPC). In DNA, the CDR3 is TGTGCCAGCAGCTTAGGACAGGGGTCCTCAGATACGCAGTATTTT. Amino acids: CASSLGQGSSDTQYF.